This section outlines one T cell receptor beta chain sequence together with its context. Its antigen remains unidentified. This sample was included in a study of Ad26.COV2.S vaccination and SARS-CoV-2 variants. Study summary: The donor participated in the COV1001 trial, in its Ad26.COV2.S arm. By the intramuscular route, Ad26.COV2.S was given once, or twice 56 days apart. Study-level results: Spike-specific TCR breadth in vaccine recipients exceeded that seen in placebo recipients.

The treatment was: some 19 received Ad26.COV2.S at low or high dose, single or two shots; roughly 5 received placebo; per-sample allocation not given. Samples analyzed were those drawn on day 63 after the first vaccine or placebo injection. Method: immunoSEQ multiplex PCR; TCRdb's copy keeps in-frame clones and lacks some. The sample holds 350,000 to 550,000 clones; 89% are singletons and the top ten take about 2.4%. The CDR3 extends over 18 amino acids. V was clipped by 6 bases and J by 4 bases, with 27 bases between them. CDR1 and CDR2 (germline): MNHEY, SMNVEV (reference sequence). The sequence came from a person between 18 and 65 years old who received the Ad26.COV2.S COVID-19 vaccine or a placebo. The J gene is TRBJ1-2, the V gene TRBV27; possible D gene TRBD1, 5 bases. Sequenced material: peripheral blood, taken in a trial of Ad26.COV2.S vaccine versus placebo. The CDR3 region has the DNA TGTGCCAGCAGGAAAGCCTGGGACGGGGACCAGGACTTCTATGGCTACACCTTC. It encodes CASRKAWDGDQDFYGYTF.